This T cell receptor beta chain was sequenced in a study of shared clonotypes between healthy human individuals. The overall study: Per donor, CD8 memory used one plate, CD8 naive used two, CD4 memory used three and CD4 naive used three.

Profiled with immunoSEQ multiplex PCR; TCRdb holds only in-frame clones, not every one. Among just under 350,000 clones listed, around 70% were seen once. After removal of 1 base from V and 7 bases from J, the junction contained 8 bases not matched to a gene. Germline assignment: CDR1 SGHRS and CDR2 YFSETQ. CDR3 size: 16 residues. Sequenced material: memory CD4+ T cells sorted from blood. This sample's subset: CD45RA-negative fraction. The rearrangement links TRBV5-1 to TRBJ2-1, with TRBD2 matching over 10 bases. This TCR came from a young man in good health. This CDR3 reads CASSLSLAGFSNEQFF. The CDR3 DNA sequence: TGCGCCAGCAGCTTGTCACTAGCGGGATTCTCTAATGAGCAGTTCTTC.